Below, 11 T cell receptor beta chains from the same sample are listed, as sequenced in a study of identifying expanded T cells in peripheral blood. Produced via immunoSEQ multiplex PCR; TCRdb's table is partial and in-frame only. The sample contains around 63,000 clones, over 75% of which appear only once. Sequencing used blood. These receptors were taken from a person aged 18 to 69 in good health.

This clone was recorded a few times. The chain couples TRBV6-1 to TRBJ2-3, with D possibly TRBD2 on 6 matching bases. This CDR3 region has 15 residues. Germline V lookup: CDR1 MNHNS, CDR2 SASEGT. V was shortened by 2 bases and J by 3 bases, with 12 bases between the two germline ends. This CDR3 is CASSEMQGGTDTQYF. The DNA for the CDR3 is TGTGCCAGCAGTGAAATGCAGGGAGGAACAGATACGCAGTATTTT.

The chain recombines TRBV10-2 with TRBJ1-2, with 7 bases matching TRBD1. The trim removed 7 bases at V and 3 bases at J, leaving 5 bases unmatched. The CDR3 length is 13 residues. Germline CDR1 is WSHSY and CDR2 is SAAADI. The CDR3 sequence: CASTRQGDYGYTF. The DNA of the CDR3 is TGCGCCAGCACCCGACAGGGAGACTATGGCTACACCTTC.

The CDR3 bases are TGTGCCAGCAGCTTACAAGGGACAGGGGGCCCCTATGGCTACACCTTC. Translating it yields CASSLQGTGGPYGYTF. The rearrangement joins TRBV7-9 to TRBJ1-2; TRBD1 aligns across 12 bases. This CDR3 is 16 amino acids long. V shed 2 bases and J 4 bases; nucleotides not matched to a gene: 5. Germline V gene lookup returns CDR1 SEHNR and CDR2 FQNEAQ (reference sequence).

Only a few counts were recorded for this clone. The chain is built from TRBV7-3 and TRBJ1-6; no clear D. The germline gives CDR1 SGHTA, CDR2 FQGTGA. CDR3 length: 14 amino acids. Trimming pared 5 bases from V and 3 bases from J, leaving 8 bases between. Here the CDR3 reads CASSKGSYNSPLHF. CDR3 sequence (DNA): TGTGCCAGCAGCAAAGGGAGCTATAATTCACCCCTCCACTTT.

This chain links TRBV6-1 with TRBJ2-7, with TRBD1 identical over 12 bases. V lost 6 bases to trimming and J lost 5 bases; unmatched junction nucleotides: 5. CDR3 size: 14 residues. CDR1 and CDR2 from the germline V gene are MNHNS and SASEGT. In nucleotides, the CDR3 is TGTGCCAGCAGGATGGGACAGGGGGCCCACGAGCAGTACTTC. Protein product: CASRMGQGAHEQYF.

The genes are TRBV5-1 and TRBJ2-3, with 11 bases matching TRBD2. Germline V gene sequence: CDR1 SGHRS, CDR2 YFSETQ. CDR3 size: 15 residues. After removal of 2 bases from V and 5 bases from J, the junction contained 4 bases not matched to a gene. CDR3 DNA sequence: TGCGCCAGCAGCTTTAGCGGGAGGGCCGAAGATACGCAGTATTTT. Translated: CASSFSGRAEDTQYF.

The V and J genes are TRBV2 and TRBJ2-7; 7 bases are shared with TRBD1. This CDR3 region has 12 residues. Germline V gene data show CDR1 as SNHLY and CDR2 as FYNNEI. The junction had 4 bases not matched to a gene; V was cut back by 6 bases and J by 5 bases. The CDR3 DNA follows: TGTGCCAGCAGCCTCACAGGGGACGAGCAGTACTTC. Its translation is CASSLTGDEQYF.

The genes are TRBV14 and TRBJ2-7, with TRBD1 matching 10 bases. The CDR3 contains 16 residues. From germline, CDR1 is SGHDN and CDR2 FVKESK. J lost 1 base, V lost 5 bases, and 8 bases had no gene match. Here the CDR3 reads CASSRGQGLISYEQYF. CDR3 bases: TGTGCCAGCAGCAGGGGACAGGGGCTAATATCCTACGAGCAGTACTTC.

The chain carries TRBV19 and TRBJ2-7; no firm D call. Trimming removed 3 bases at V and 3 bases at J, with 9 bases between. Germline loops: CDR1 LNHDA, CDR2 SQIVND (reference sequence). The length of the CDR3 is 13 residues. This CDR3 is CASSIGINYEQYF. The CDR3 coding sequence is TGTGCCAGTAGTATCGGTATTAACTACGAGCAGTACTTC.

The sample holds one count of this clone. This chain joins TRBV7-9 and TRBJ2-1, with D tentatively TRBD2 (5 bases). The germline V and J ends were trimmed by 5 bases and 9 bases, with 8 bases remaining between them. CDR1 and CDR2 (germline): SEHNR, FQNEAQ (reference sequence). This CDR3 contains 11 residues. This CDR3 is CASSQAGEQFF. The CDR3 bases are TGTGCCAGCAGCCAGGCGGGTGAGCAGTTCTTC. Drawing the rest from reference TRBV7-9 and TRBJ2-1, the complete variable domain is DTGVSQNPRHKITKRGQNVTFRCDPISEHNRLYWYRQTLGQGPEFLTYFQNEAQLEKSRLLSDRFSAERPKGSFSTLEIQRTEQGDSAMYLCASSQAGEQFFGPGTRLTVL.

V gene TRBV6-6 combines with J gene TRBJ2-3, with 12 positions matching TRBD2. There are 14 residues in the CDR3. The V and J ends lost 6 bases and 6 bases, in that order; junction bases with no gene match: 4. CDR1 and CDR2 (germline): MNHNY, SVGAGI (reference sequence). The CDR3 DNA reads as TGTGCCAGCAGCAAACTAGCGGGAGGCGATACGCAGTATTTT. It translates to CASSKLAGGDTQYF.